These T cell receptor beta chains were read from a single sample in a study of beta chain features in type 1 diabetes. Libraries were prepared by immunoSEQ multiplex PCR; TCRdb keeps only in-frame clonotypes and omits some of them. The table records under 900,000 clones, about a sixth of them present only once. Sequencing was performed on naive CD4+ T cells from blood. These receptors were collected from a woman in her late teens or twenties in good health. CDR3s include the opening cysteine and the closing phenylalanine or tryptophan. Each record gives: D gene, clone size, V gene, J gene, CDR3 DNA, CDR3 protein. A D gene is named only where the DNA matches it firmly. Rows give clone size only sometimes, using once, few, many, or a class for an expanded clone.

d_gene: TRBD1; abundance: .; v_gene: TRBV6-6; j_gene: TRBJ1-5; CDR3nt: TGTGCCAGCAGTTATCCCGGGACAGGGGGCGTTCAGCCCCAGCATTTT; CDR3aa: CASSYPGTGGVQPQHF
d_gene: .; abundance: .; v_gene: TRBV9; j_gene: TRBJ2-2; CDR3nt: TGTGCCAGCAGCCTTGACTCGCGAACGACCGGGGAGCTGTTTTTT; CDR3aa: CASSLDSRTTGELFF
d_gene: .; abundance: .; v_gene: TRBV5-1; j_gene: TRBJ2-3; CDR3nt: TGCGCCAGCAGCTTGACGACAGCAGCAGTTTTCGATACGCAGTATTTT; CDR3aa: CASSLTTAAVFDTQYF
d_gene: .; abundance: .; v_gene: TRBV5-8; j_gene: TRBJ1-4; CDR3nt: TGTGCCAGCAGAAGGGGGTTGGGGAATGAAAAACTGTTTTTT; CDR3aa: CASRRGLGNEKLFF
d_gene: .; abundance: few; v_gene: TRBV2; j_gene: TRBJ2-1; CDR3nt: TGTGCCAGCAGTGTCGACGGGACCCAGGGGAATGAGCAGTTCTTC; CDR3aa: CASSVDGTQGNEQFF
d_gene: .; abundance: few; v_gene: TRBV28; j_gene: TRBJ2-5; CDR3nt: TGTGCCAGCAGTGACACCGGGACACAACAAGAGACCCAGTACTTC; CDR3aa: CASSDTGTQQETQYF
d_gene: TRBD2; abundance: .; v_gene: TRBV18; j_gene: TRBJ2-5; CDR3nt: TGTGCCAGCTCCCCCGGGAGGACGGGGGAGACCCAGTACTTC; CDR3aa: CASSPGRTGETQYF
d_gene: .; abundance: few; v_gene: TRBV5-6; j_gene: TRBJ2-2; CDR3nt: TGTGCCAGCAGCCGCGGACAGATCAACACCGGGGAGCTGTTTTTT; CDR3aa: CASSRGQINTGELFF
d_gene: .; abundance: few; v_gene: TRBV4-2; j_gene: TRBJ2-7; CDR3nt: TGTGCCAGCAGCCATCGATACGAGCAGTACTTC; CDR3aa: CASSHRYEQYF
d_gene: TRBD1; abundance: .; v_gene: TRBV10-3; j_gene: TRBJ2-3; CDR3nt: TGTGCCACCGCCGGGACAGGGGAAGGGGGTGCAGATACGCAGTATTTT; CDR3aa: CATAGTGEGGADTQYF
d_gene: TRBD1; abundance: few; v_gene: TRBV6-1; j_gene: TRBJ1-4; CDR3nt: TGTGCCAGCAGTGAAATGGGGACAGTCGTGGAAAAACTGTTTTTT; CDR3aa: CASSEMGTVVEKLFF
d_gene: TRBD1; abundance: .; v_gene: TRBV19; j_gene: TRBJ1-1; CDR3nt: TGTGCCAGTAGTATACACAGGGGGCGATGGACTGAAGCTTTCTTT; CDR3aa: CASSIHRGRWTEAFF
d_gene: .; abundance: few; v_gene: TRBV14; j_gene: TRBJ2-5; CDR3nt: TGTGCCAGCAGCCCGGCCGGGGAGACCCAGTACTTC; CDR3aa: CASSPAGETQYF
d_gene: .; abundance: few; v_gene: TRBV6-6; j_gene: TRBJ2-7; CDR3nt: TGTGCCAGCACCGGCACAACCTACGAGCAGTACTTC; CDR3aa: CASTGTTYEQYF
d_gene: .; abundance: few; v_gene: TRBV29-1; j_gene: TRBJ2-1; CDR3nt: TGCAGCGTACGGACTAACTACAATGAGCAGTTCTTC; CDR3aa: CSVRTNYNEQFF
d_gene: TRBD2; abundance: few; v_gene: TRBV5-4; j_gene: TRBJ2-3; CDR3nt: TGTGCCAGCAGCTCTCCGGGACTAGCGGGAGCAGATACGCAGTATTTT; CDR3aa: CASSSPGLAGADTQYF
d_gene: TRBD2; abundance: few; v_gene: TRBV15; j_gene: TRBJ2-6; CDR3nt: TGTGCCACCACGCATCGCGGAGCTAGCGGGAGGGCCGCTGGGGCCAACGTCCTGACTTTC; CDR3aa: CATTHRGASGRAAGANVLTF
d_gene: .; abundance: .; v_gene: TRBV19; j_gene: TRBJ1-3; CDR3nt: TGTGCCAGTGGAGGGATCTTTGGAAACACCATATATTTT; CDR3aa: CASGGIFGNTIYF
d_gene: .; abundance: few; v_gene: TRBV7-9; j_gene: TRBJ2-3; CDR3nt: TGTGCCAGCAGCTTAATGACACTCACCGACACAGATACGCAGTATTTT; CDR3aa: CASSLMTLTDTDTQYF
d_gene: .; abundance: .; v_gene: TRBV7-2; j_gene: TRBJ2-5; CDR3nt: TGTGCCAGCAGCTTAGCGGGGACCTTCGGGGAGACCCAGTACTTC; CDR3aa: CASSLAGTFGETQYF
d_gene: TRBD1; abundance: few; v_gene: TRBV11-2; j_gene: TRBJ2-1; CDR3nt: TGTGCCAGCAGCCCGCGGGACAGGGGGGTAATAGCGGCCAATGAGCAGTTCTTC; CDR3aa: CASSPRDRGVIAANEQFF
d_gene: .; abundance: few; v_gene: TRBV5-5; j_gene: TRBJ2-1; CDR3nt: TGTGCCAGCAGCTCCACGGGAGCCCCAAATGAGCAGTTCTTC; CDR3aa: CASSSTGAPNEQFF
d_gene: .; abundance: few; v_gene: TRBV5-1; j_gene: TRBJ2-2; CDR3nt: TGCGCCAGCAGCTTGCGTAGAGGAGGGACGAACACCGGGGAGCTGTTTTTT; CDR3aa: CASSLRRGGTNTGELFF
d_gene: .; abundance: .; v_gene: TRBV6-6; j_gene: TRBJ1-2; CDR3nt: TGTGCCAGCAGTTACACAGGGTCTTATGGCTACACCTTC; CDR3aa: CASSYTGSYGYTF
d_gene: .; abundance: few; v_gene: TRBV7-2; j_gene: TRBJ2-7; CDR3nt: TGTGCCAGCAGCTTTACTAGGGGACGCGAGCAGTACTTC; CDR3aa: CASSFTRGREQYF
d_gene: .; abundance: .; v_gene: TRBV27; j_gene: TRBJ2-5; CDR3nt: TGTGCCAGCAGTGTGGGGTGGAGGGAGACCCAGTACTTC; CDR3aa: CASSVGWRETQYF
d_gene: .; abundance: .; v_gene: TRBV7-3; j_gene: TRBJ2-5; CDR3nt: TGTGCCAGCAGTCTTCAGGGTTCCGGCGAGACCCAGTACTTC; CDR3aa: CASSLQGSGETQYF
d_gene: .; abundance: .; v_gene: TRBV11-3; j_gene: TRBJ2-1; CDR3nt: TGTGCCAGCAGCTTAGTTGGGAGTGAGCAGTTCTTC; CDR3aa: CASSLVGSEQFF
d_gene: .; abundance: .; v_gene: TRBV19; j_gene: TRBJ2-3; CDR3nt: TGTGCCAGTAGTATGGCGGTCACATACACAGATACGCAGTATTTT; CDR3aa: CASSMAVTYTDTQYF
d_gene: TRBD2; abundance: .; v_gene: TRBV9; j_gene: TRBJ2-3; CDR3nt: TGTGCCAGCAGCGTGGGACTAGCGGGAGGGTGGACAGATACGCAGTATTTT; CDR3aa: CASSVGLAGGWTDTQYF
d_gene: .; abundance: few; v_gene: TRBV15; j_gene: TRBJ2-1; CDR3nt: TGTGCCACCAGCAGAGGCGGGTCCCTGGTGCGGGAGCAGTTCTTC; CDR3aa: CATSRGGSLVREQFF
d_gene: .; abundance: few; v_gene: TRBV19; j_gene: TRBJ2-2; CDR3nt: TGTGCCAGTAGTAAAACTCATCGTTCGACCGGGGAGCTGTTTTTT; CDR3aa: CASSKTHRSTGELFF
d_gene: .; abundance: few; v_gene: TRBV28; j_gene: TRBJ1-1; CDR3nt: TGTGCCAGCAGTTTTTACCCGGACGGGAACACTGAAGCTTTCTTT; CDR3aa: CASSFYPDGNTEAFF
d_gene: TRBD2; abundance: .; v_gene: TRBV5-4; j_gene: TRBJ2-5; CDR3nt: TGTGCCAGCAGCTCGTCGACTAGCGGACAAGAGACCCAGTACTTC; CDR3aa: CASSSSTSGQETQYF
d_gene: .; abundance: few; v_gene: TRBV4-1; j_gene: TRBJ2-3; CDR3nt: TGCGCCAGCAGCCCCCCGAGTTGGACCGATACGCAGTATTTT; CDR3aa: CASSPPSWTDTQYF
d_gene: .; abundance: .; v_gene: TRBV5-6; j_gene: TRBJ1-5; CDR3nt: TGTGCCAGCAGCCGGGGGAATAGCAATCAGCCCCAGCATTTT; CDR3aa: CASSRGNSNQPQHF
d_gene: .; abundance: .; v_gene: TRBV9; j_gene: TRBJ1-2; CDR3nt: TGTGCCAGCAGCCCCCGATGGGGAGTTCAGGGCTACACCTTC; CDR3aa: CASSPRWGVQGYTF
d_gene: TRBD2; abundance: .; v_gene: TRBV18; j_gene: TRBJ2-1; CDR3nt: TGTGCCAGCTCACCGAAGACTAGCGGGAGGGCTGAGCAGTTCTTC; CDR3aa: CASSPKTSGRAEQFF
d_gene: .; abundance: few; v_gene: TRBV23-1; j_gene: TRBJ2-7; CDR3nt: TGCGCCAGCAGTCAATGTCCCAGCTACTACGAGCAGTACTTC; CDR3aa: CASSQCPSYYEQYF
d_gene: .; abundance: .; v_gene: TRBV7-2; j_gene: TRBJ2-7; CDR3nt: TGTGCCAGCAGCCGTCGTCCAAACCTTTACGAGCAGTACTTC; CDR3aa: CASSRRPNLYEQYF